A selection of T cell receptor beta chains follows, all from one sample in a study of regulatory T cells in long-lasting Graves disease. One entry per CDR3 protein results from TCRdb running MiXCR on the multiplex PCR reads. The sample has about 420,000 distinct CDR3 sequences, around a quarter seen once. Source: peripheral blood mononuclear cells (PBMCs), taken when the disease was refractory, from a patient treated with antithyroid drugs. All receptors come from a female donor with Graves disease. The CDR3 runs from the conserved cysteine through the conserved F or W. Fields, in order: J gene, D gene, clone size, V gene, CDR3 length, CDR3 protein, CDR3 DNA. The D gene is left open where the match is weak. Not every row has a clone size; where given, it reads once, few, many or a size class.

>TRBJ2-2|TRBD2|few|TRBV20-1|17
CSARDSMGTRLTGELFF
TGCAGTGCTAGAGATTCGATGGGGACTAGGCTCACCGGGGAGCTGTTTTTT
>TRBJ2-2|TRBD1|many|TRBV20-1|12
CSAEQGAGELFF
TGCAGTGCTGAACAGGGGGCCGGGGAGCTGTTTTTT
>TRBJ2-7|-|many|TRBV12-3/TRBV12-4|14
CASSSPWDSYEQYF
TGTGCCAGCAGTTCCCCCTGGGACTCCTACGAGCAGTACTTC
>TRBJ2-2|TRBD1|many|TRBV12-3/TRBV12-4|15
CASTPDRVNTGELFF
TGTGCCAGCACCCCGGACAGGGTGAACACCGGGGAGCTGTTTTTT
>TRBJ1-1|TRBD1|many|TRBV27|13
CASRRGPDTEAFF
TGTGCCAGCCGCAGGGGGCCTGACACTGAAGCTTTCTTT
>TRBJ1-5|-|many|TRBV6-5|14
CASSFVQGNQPQHF
TGTGCCAGCAGTTTTGTACAGGGCAATCAGCCCCAGCATTTT
>TRBJ2-2|TRBD2|few|TRBV7-2|15
CASSSRTSGTGELFF
TGTGCCAGCAGCTCTCGGACTAGCGGCACCGGGGAGCTGTTTTTT
>TRBJ2-3|-|few|TRBV5-1|14
CASSAGQYTDTQYF
TGCGCCAGCAGCGCGGGACAGTACACAGATACGCAGTATTTT
>TRBJ2-5|TRBD2|many|TRBV6-5|14
CASSSLAGGETQYF
TGTGCCAGCAGTTCACTAGCGGGAGGAGAGACCCAGTACTTC
>TRBJ1-2|-|many|TRBV15|15
CATSSPGIGLYGYTF
TGTGCCACCAGCAGCCCCGGCATCGGTCTCTATGGCTACACCTTC
>TRBJ2-5|-|few|TRBV6-5|14
CASSYSAEQETQYF
TGTGCCAGCAGTTACTCGGCTGAACAAGAGACCCAGTACTTC
>TRBJ2-2|-|-|TRBV6-5|15
CASSFMGGAAGELFF
TGTGCCAGCAGTTTCATGGGGGGCGCCGCCGGGGAGCTGTTTTTT
>TRBJ2-5|-|few|TRBV29-1|13
CSVELGNQETQYF
TGCAGCGTCGAGCTAGGAAACCAAGAGACCCAGTACTTC
>TRBJ1-3|-|-|TRBV2|16
CASRHRQVLSGNTIYF
TGTGCCAGCAGGCATAGACAGGTTCTCTCTGGAAACACCATATATTTT
>TRBJ2-3|TRBD1|-|TRBV25-1|13
CASRETGMDTQYF
TGTGCCAGCAGAGAGACAGGGATGGATACGCAGTATTTT
>TRBJ2-7|TRBD1|-|TRBV5-1|13
CASSWTGLDELYF
TGCGCCAGCAGCTGGACAGGGTTGGACGAGCTGTACTTC
>TRBJ2-2|-|-|TRBV4-2|15
CASSVASGQPGELFF
TGTGCCAGCAGCGTGGCTAGCGGACAGCCCGGGGAGCTGTTTTTT
>TRBJ2-7|-|many|TRBV3-1|14
CASSQVGRLYEQYF
TGTGCCAGCAGCCAAGTAGGTCGGCTCTACGAGCAGTACTTC
>TRBJ2-1|-|once|TRBV12-3/TRBV12-4|15
CASGTTGLSYNEQFF
TGTGCCAGCGGTACCACAGGGCTCTCCTACAATGAGCAGTTCTTC
>TRBJ1-1|-|many|TRBV2|15
CASSEDRLQNTEAFF
TGTGCCAGCAGTGAAGACAGACTACAGAACACTGAAGCTTTCTTT
>TRBJ1-1|TRBD1|many|TRBV11-2|17
CASSLDRATGEKPEAFF
TGTGCCAGCAGCTTAGATAGGGCGACAGGGGAGAAGCCTGAAGCTTTCTTT
>TRBJ1-1|TRBD1|many|TRBV6-1|14
CASSDAGGNTEAFF
TGTGCCAGCAGCGACGCAGGGGGCAACACTGAAGCTTTCTTT
>TRBJ1-1|TRBD1|-|TRBV15|15
CATMDRDRVWTEAFF
TGTGCCACGATGGATCGGGACAGGGTTTGGACTGAAGCTTTCTTT
>TRBJ2-5|-|many|TRBV2|11
CASSEIGTQYF
TGTGCCAGCAGTGAAATCGGAACCCAGTACTTC
>TRBJ2-7|TRBD2|-|TRBV20-1|15
CSAREGGRTSYEQYF
TGCAGTGCTAGAGAGGGCGGGAGGACCTCCTACGAGCAGTACTTC
>TRBJ1-1|-|-|TRBV10-3|11
CAMGGTNEAFF
TGTGCCATGGGGGGGACAAATGAAGCTTTCTTT
>TRBJ2-7|TRBD2|-|TRBV7-7|14
CASAPGLDFYEQYF
TGTGCTAGCGCTCCCGGACTAGATTTTTACGAGCAGTACTTC
>TRBJ2-5|-|many|TRBV18|12
CASSPIPETQYF
TGTGCCAGCTCACCCATTCCCGAGACCCAGTACTTC
>TRBJ2-1|TRBD1|-|TRBV7-2|17
CASSLYQGVSVYNEQFF
TGTGCCAGCAGCTTATACCAGGGGGTTTCGGTTTACAATGAGCAGTTCTTC
>TRBJ1-2|TRBD1|-|TRBV4-3|16
CASSQDAGQGSYGYTF
TGCGCCAGCAGCCAAGATGCGGGACAGGGTTCCTATGGCTACACCTTC
>TRBJ2-4|TRBD2|-|TRBV4-1|17
CASSQGLAGVAKNIQYF
TGCGCCAGCAGCCAAGGACTAGCGGGAGTTGCCAAAAACATTCAGTACTTC
>TRBJ2-7|TRBD2|-|TRBV2|15
CASSILAGVVDEQYF
TGTGCCAGCAGTATACTAGCGGGAGTTGTCGACGAGCAGTACTTC